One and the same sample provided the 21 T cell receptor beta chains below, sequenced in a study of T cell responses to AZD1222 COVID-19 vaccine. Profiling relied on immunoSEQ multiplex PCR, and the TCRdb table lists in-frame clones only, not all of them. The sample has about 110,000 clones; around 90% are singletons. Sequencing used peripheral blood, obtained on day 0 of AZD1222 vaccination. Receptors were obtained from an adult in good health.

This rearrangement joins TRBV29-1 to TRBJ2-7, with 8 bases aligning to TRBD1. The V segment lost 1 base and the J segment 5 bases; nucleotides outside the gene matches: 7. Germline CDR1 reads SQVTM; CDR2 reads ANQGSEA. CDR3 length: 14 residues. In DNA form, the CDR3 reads TGCAGCGTTGAAGCAGTCGACAGGGGCCACGAGCAGTACTTC. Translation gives CSVEAVDRGHEQYF.

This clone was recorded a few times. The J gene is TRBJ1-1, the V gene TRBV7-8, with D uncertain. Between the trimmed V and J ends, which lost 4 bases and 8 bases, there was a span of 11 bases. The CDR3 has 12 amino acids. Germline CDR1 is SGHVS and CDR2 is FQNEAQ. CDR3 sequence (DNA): TGTGCCAGCAGCTCCCTAGAATCCGAAGCTTTCTTT. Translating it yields CASSSLESEAFF.

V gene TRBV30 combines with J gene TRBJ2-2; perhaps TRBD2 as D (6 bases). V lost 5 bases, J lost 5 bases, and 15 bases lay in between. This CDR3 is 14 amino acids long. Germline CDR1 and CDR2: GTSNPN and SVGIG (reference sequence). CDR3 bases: TGTGCCTGGGCCGGACTAACCCATACCGGGGAGCTGTTTTTT. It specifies CAWAGLTHTGELFF.

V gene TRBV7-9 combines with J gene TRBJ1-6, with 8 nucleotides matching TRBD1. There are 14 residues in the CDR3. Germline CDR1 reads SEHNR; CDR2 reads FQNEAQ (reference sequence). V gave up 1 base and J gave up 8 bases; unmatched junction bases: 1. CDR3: CASSLGTGYSPLHF. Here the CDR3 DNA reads TGTGCCAGCAGCTTAGGGACAGGGTATTCACCCCTCCACTTT.

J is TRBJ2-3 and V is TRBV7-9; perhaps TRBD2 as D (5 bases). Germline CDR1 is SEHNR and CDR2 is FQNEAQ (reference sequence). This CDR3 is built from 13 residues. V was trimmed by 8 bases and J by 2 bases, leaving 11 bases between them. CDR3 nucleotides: TGTGCCAGCGGGAGAGCAGCCACAGATACGCAGTATTTT. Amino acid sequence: CASGRAATDTQYF.

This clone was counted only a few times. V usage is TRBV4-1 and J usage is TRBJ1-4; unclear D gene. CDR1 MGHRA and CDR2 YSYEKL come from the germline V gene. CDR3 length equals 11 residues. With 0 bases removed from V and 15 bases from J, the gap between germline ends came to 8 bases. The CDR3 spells CASSQDQALFF. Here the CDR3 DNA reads TGCGCCAGCAGCCAAGATCAAGCCTTGTTTTTT.

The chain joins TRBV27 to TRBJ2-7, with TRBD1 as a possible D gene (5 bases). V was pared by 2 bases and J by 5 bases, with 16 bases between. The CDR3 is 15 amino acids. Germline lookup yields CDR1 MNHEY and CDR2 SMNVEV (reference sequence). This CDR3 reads CASSLESSLGHEQYF. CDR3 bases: TGTGCCAGCAGTTTAGAATCCAGTTTGGGGCACGAGCAGTACTTC.

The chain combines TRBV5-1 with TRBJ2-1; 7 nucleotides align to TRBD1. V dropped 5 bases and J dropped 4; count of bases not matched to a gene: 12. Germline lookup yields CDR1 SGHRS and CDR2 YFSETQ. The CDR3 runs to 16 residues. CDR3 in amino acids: CASRTTTGRIYNEQFF. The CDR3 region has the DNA TGCGCCAGCAGGACCACGACAGGGAGAATTTACAATGAGCAGTTCTTC.

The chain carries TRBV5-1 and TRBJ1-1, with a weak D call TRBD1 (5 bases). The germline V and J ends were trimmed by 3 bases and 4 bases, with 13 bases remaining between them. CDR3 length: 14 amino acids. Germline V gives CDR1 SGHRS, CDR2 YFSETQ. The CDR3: CASSYSGLATEAFF. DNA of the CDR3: TGCGCCAGCAGCTATTCGGGACTCGCCACTGAAGCTTTCTTT.

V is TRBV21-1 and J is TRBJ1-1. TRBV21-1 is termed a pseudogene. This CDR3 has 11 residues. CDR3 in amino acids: CASPGDTEAFF. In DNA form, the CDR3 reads TGTGCCAGCCCGGGAGACACTGAAGCTTTCTTT.

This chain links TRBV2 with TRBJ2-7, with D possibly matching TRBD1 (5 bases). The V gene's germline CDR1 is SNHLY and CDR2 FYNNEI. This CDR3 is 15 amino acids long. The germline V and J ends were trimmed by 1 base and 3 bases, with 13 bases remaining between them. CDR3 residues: CASSEGQGTLYEQYF. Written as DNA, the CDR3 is TGTGCCAGCAGTGAAGGGCAGGGAACCCTCTACGAGCAGTACTTC.

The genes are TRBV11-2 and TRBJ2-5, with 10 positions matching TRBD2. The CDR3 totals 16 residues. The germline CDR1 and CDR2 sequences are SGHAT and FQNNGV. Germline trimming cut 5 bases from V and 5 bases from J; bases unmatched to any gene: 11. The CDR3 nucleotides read TGTGCCAGCAGCCCGCGGACTAGCGGCACTGGGGAGACCCAGTACTTC. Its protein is CASSPRTSGTGETQYF.

CDR3 nucleotides: TGTGCCTGGAGTATCTCCCTTAGCGGGAGCTCCTACAATGAGCAGTTCTTC. Protein product: CAWSISLSGSSYNEQFF. The rearrangement links TRBV30 to TRBJ2-1; 9 nucleotides match TRBD2. J lost 0 bases, V lost 2 bases, and 8 bases had no gene match. Germline-derived CDR1 and CDR2 are GTSNPN and SVGIG (reference sequence). The CDR3 spans 17 residues. The whole variable domain, filled in from reference TRBV30 and TRBJ2-1, reads SQTIHQWPATLVQPVGSPLSLECTVEGTSNPNLYWYRQAAGRGLQLLFYSVGIGQISSEVPQNLSASRPQDRQFILSSKKLLLSDSGFYLCAWSISLSGSSYNEQFFGPGTRLTVL.

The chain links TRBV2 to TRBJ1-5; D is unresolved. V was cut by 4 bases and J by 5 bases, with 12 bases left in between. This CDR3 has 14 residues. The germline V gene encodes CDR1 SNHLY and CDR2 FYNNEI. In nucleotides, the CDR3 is TGTGCCAGCAGTGGGGGTTATGGATATCAGCCCCAGCATTTT. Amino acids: CASSGGYGYQPQHF.

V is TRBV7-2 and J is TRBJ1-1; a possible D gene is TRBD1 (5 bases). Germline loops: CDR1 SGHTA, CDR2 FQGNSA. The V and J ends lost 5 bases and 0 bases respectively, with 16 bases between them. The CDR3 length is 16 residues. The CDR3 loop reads CASSQRRRGLNTEAFF. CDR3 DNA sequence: TGTGCCAGCAGCCAAAGGAGGCGGGGACTGAACACTGAAGCTTTCTTT.

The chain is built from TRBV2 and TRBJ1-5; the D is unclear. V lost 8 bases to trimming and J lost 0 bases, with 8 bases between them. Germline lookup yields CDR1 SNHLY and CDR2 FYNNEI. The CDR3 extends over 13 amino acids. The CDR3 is CASGPHSNQPQHF. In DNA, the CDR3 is TGTGCCAGCGGGCCTCATAGCAATCAGCCCCAGCATTTT.

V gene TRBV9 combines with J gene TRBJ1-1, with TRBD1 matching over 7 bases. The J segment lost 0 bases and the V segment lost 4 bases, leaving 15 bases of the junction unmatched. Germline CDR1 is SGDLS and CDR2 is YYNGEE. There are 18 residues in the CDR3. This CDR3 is CASSSQSAGGGMNTEAFF. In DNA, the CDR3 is TGTGCCAGCAGCTCCCAGAGTGCAGGGGGAGGAATGAACACTGAAGCTTTCTTT. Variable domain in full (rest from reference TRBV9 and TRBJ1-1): DSGVTQTPKHLITATGQRVTLRCSPRSGDLSVYWYQQSLDQGLQFLIQYYNGEERAKGNILERFSAQQFPDLHSELNLSSLELGDSALYFCASSSQSAGGGMNTEAFFGQGTRLTVV.

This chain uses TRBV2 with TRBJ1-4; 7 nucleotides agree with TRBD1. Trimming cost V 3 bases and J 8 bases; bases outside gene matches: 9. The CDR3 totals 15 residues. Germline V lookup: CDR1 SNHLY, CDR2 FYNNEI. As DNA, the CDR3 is TGTGCCAGCAGTGAGAGGGGGCAGGGTGGGGAAAAACTGTTTTTT. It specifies CASSERGQGGEKLFF. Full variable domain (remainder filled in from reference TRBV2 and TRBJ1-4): EPEVTQTPSHQVTQMGQEVILRCVPISNHLYFYWYRQILGQKVEFLVSFYNNEISEKSEIFDDQFSVERPDGSNFTLKIRSTKLEDSAMYFCASSERGQGGEKLFFGSGTQLSVL.

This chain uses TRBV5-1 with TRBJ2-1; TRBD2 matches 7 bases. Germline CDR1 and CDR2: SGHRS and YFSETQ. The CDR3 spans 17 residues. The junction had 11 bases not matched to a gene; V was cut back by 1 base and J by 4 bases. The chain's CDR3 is CASSLPSSSGGYNEQFF. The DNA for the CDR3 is TGCGCCAGCAGCTTGCCCTCATCTAGCGGAGGGTACAATGAGCAGTTCTTC.

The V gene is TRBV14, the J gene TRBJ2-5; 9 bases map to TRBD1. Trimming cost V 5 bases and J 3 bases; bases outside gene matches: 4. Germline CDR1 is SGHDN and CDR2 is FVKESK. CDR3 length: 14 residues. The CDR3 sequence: CASSLRQGEETQYF. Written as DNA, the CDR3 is TGTGCCAGCAGCTTGCGACAGGGGGAAGAGACCCAGTACTTC.

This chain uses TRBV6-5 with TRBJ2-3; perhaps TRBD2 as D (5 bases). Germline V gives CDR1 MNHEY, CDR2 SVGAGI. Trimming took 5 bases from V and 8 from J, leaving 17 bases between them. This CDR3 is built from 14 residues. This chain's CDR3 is CASSPLASSVTQYF. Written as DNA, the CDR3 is TGTGCCAGCAGTCCCTTAGCTAGCTCTGTTACGCAGTATTTT.